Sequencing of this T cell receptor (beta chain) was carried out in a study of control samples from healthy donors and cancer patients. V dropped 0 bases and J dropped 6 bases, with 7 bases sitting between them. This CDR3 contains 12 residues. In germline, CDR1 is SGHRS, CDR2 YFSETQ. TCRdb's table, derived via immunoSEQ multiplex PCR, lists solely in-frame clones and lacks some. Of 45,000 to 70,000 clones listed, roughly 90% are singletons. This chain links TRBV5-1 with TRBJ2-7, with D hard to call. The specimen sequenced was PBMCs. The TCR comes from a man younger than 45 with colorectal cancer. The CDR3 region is CASSLVGFEQYF. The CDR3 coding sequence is TGCGCCAGCAGCTTGGTAGGGTTCGAGCAGTACTTC.